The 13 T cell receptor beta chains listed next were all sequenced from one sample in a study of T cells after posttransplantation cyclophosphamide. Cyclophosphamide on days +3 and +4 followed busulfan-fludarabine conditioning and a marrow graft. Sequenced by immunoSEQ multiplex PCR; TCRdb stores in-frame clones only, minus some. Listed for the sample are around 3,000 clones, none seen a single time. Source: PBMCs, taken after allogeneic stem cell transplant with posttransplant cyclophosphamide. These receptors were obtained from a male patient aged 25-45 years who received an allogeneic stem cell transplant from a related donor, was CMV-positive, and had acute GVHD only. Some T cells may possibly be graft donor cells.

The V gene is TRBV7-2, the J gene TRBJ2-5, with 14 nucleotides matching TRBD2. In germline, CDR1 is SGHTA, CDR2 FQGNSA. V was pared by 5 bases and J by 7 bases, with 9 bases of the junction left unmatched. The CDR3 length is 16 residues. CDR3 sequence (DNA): TGTGCCAGCAGCGTGTACCCGACTAGCGGGGGGGTGACCCAGTACTTC. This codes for CASSVYPTSGGVTQYF.

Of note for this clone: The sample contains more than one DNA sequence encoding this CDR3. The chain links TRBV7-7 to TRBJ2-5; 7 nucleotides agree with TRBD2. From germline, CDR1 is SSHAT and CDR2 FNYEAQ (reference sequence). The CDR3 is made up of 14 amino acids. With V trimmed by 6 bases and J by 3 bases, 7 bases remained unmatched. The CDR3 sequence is CASSLGGFEETQYF. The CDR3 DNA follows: TGTGCCAGCAGTTTGGGGGGGTTTGAAGAGACCCAGTACTTC.

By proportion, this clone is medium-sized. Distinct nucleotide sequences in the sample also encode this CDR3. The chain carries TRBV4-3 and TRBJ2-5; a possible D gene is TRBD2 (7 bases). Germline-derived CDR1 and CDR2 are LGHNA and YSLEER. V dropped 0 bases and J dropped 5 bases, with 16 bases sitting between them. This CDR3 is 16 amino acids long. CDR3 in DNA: TGCGCCAGCAGCCAAGAGGAGGGGGGGGGCTCGGAGACCCAGTACTTC. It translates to CASSQEEGGGSETQYF.

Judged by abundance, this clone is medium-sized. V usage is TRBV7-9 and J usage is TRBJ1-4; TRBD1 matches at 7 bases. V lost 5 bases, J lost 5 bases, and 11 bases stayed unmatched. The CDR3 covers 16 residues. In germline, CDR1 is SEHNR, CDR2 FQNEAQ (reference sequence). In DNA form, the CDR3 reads TGTGCCAGCAGCACAACCCGGGACAGAAGAAATGAAAAACTGTTTTTT. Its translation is CASSTTRDRRNEKLFF.

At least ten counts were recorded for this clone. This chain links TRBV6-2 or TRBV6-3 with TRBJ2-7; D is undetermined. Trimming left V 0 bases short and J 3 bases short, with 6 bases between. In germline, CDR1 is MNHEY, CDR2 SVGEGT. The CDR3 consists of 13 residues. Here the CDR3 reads CASSYSVSYEQYF. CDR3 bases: TGTGCCAGCAGTTACTCGGTCAGCTACGAGCAGTACTTC.

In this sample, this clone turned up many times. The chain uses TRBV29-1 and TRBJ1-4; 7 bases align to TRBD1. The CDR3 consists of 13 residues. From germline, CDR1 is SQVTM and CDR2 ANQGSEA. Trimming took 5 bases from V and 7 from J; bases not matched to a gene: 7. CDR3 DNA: TGCAGCGTTAAGGGGGCGCGCGCTGAAAAACTGTTTTTT. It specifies CSVKGARAEKLFF.

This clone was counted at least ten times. DNA for the CDR3: TGCAGCGTTGTGGAAGGGGGCGCTTACACTGAAGCTTTCTTT. Translation: CSVVEGGAYTEAFF. The chain recombines TRBV29-1 with TRBJ1-1, with 7 bases fitting TRBD1. This CDR3 is 14 amino acids long. V lost 4 bases, J lost 3 bases, and 8 bases stayed unmatched. Germline V lookup: CDR1 SQVTM, CDR2 ANQGSEA.

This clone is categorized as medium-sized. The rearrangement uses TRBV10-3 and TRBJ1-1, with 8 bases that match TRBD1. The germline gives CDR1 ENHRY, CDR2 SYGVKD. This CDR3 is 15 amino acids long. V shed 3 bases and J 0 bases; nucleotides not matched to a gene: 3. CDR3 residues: CAISDRQGLNTEAFF. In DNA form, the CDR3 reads TGTGCCATCAGTGATAGACAGGGGTTGAACACTGAAGCTTTCTTT.

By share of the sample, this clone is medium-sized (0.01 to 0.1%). The CDR3 nucleotides are TGTGCCAGCAGCTTGTCGGGGGGTAATGAAAAACTGTTTTTT. As protein: CASSLSGGNEKLFF. The rearrangement links TRBV5-4 to TRBJ1-4, with D possibly TRBD1 on 5 matching bases. This CDR3 region has 14 residues. The germline gives CDR1 SGHNT, CDR2 YYREEE (reference sequence). The V end was cut by 1 base, the J end by 4 bases, with 8 bases between.

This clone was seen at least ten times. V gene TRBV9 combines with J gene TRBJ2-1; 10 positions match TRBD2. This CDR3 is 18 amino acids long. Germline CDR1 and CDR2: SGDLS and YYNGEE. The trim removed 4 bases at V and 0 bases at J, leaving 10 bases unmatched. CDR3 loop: CASSRDLAGGFSYNEQFF. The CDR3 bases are TGTGCCAGCAGCAGAGACTTAGCGGGGGGCTTCTCCTACAATGAGCAGTTCTTC. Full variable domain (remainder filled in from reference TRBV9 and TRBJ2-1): DSGVTQTPKHLITATGQRVTLRCSPRSGDLSVYWYQQSLDQGLQFLIQYYNGEERAKGNILERFSAQQFPDLHSELNLSSLELGDSALYFCASSRDLAGGFSYNEQFFGPGTRLTVL.

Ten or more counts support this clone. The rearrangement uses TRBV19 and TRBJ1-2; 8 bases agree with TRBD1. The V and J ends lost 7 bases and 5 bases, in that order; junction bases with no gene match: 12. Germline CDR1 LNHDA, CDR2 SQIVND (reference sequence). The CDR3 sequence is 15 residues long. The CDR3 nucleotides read TGTGCCAGTAAGGGAAGACAGGGGCTGTCTTATGGCTACACCTTC. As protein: CASKGRQGLSYGYTF. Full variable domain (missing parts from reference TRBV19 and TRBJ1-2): DGGITQSPKYLFRKEGQNVTLSCEQNLNHDAMYWYRQDPGQGLRLIYYSQIVNDFQKGDIAEGYSVSREKKESFPLTVTSAQKNPTAFYLCASKGRQGLSYGYTFGSGTRLTVV.

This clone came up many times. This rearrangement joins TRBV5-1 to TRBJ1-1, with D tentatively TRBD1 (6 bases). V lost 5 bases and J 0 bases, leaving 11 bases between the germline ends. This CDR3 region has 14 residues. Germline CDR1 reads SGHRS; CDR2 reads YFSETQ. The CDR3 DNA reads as TGCGCCAGCAGTCCTCAGGGGATGAACACTGAAGCTTTCTTT. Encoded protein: CASSPQGMNTEAFF. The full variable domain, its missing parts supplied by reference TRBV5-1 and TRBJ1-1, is KAGVTQTPRYLIKTRGQQVTLSCSPISGHRSVSWYQQTPGQGLQFLFEYFSETQRNKGNFPGRFSGRQFSNSRSEMNVSTLELGDSALYLCASSPQGMNTEAFFGQGTRLTVV.

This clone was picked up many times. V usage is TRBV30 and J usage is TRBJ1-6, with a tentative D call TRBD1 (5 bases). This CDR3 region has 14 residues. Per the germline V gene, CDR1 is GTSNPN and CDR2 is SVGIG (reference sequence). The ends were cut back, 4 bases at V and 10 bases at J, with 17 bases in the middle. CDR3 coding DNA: TGTGCCTGGATGACGGTGCAGGGTGGCTCACCCCTCCACTTT. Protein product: CAWMTVQGGSPLHF.